These 32 T cell receptor beta chains share one sample of origin, sequenced in a study of T cells in Graves' hyperthyroidism and ophthalmopathy. There were TCR beta CDR3 regions amplified from RNA transcripts. First-round RT-PCR of the TCR CDR3 relied on the HTBI primer set. TCRdb used MiXCR to reprocess the multiplex PCR reads, holding one entry per CDR3 protein. The sample consists of about 580,000 distinct CDR3 sequences, more than 45% of them appearing once. The source material was peripheral blood or thyroid tissue (not recorded which). The source of these receptors is a woman aged 18-29 years with Graves' hyperthyroidism.

The chain carries TRBV29-1 and TRBJ2-5; 7 nucleotides match TRBD1. The CDR3 is 13 amino acids. With V trimmed by 4 bases and J by 5 bases, 7 bases remained unmatched. Germline V gives CDR1 SQVTM, CDR2 ANQGSEA. The CDR3 loop is CSVGQGVQETQYF. The CDR3 bases are TGCAGCGTTGGACAGGGTGTGCAGGAGACCCAGTACTTC. Looking up the rest from reference TRBV29-1 and TRBJ2-5 gives the full variable domain: SAVISQKPSRDICQRGTSLTIQCQVDSQVTMMFWYRQQPGQSLTLIATANQGSEATYESGFVIDKFPISRPNLTFSTLTVSNMSPEDSSIYLCSVGQGVQETQYFGPGTRLLVL.

This clonotype was seen a handful of times. The chain has TRBV12-3 or TRBV12-4 and TRBJ2-7, with TRBD2 as a possible D gene (7 bases). V was shortened by 9 bases and J by 2 bases, with 14 bases between the two germline ends. The CDR3 spans 13 residues. CDR3 DNA sequence: TGTGCCAGTCGAGGGGGGGGACCCTACGAGCAGTACTTC. Translation gives CASRGGGPYEQYF.

In this sample, this clonotype turned up many times. Here the CDR3 reads CASSQGAWTEAFF. The CDR3 bases are TGTGCCAGCAGCCAGGGGGCGTGGACTGAAGCTTTCTTT. The chain carries TRBV7-9 and TRBJ1-1; 8 nucleotides line up with TRBD1. There are 13 residues in the CDR3. Germline V gene lookup returns CDR1 SEHNR and CDR2 FQNEAQ (reference sequence). J lost 5 bases, V lost 5 bases, and 4 bases had no gene match.

This sequence joins TRBV19 and TRBJ2-7, with 8 positions matching TRBD1. J gave up 6 bases and V 5 bases, and 9 bases lay outside the gene matches. In germline, CDR1 is LNHDA, CDR2 SQIVND (reference sequence). This CDR3 is 14 amino acids long. CDR3 amino acids: CASSPGQGVCEQYF. The CDR3 DNA follows: TGTGCCAGTAGTCCCGGACAGGGTGTCTGCGAGCAGTACTTC.

This clonotype has at least ten counts. This rearrangement joins TRBV4-1 to TRBJ1-3, with D possibly TRBD1 on 6 matching bases. Trimming removed 6 bases at V and 0 bases at J, with 9 bases between. Germline CDR1 and CDR2: MGHRA and YSYEKL. This CDR3 has 14 amino acids. The CDR3 loop reads CASRLDSSGNTIYF. The CDR3 nucleotides read TGCGCCAGCAGGTTGGACAGCTCTGGAAACACCATATATTTT.

V gene TRBV19 combines with J gene TRBJ2-1; maybe TRBD1 (6 bases). Germline V lookup: CDR1 LNHDA, CDR2 SQIVND (reference sequence). Trimming left V 3 bases short and J 9 bases short, with 9 bases between. The CDR3 sequence is 12 residues long. CDR3 in amino acids: CASSILGGEQFF. For the CDR3, the DNA is TGTGCCAGTAGTATCTTAGGGGGTGAGCAGTTCTTC.

The chain couples TRBV10-2 to TRBJ1-1, with 8 bases aligning to TRBD1. The V and J ends lost 3 bases and 5 bases, in that order; junction bases with no gene match: 8. The CDR3 extends over 15 amino acids. Germline CDR1 WSHSY, CDR2 SAAADI. The CDR3, as DNA: TGCGCCAGCAGTGATTCAGGGGGCAGCGGGACTGAAGCTTTCTTT. Translation gives CASSDSGGSGTEAFF.

This clonotype appeared a few times. This sequence joins TRBV4-1 and TRBJ1-3; D remains unclear. V was clipped by 0 bases and J by 0 bases, with 12 bases between them. This CDR3 has 17 residues. Germline V gives CDR1 MGHRA, CDR2 YSYEKL. For the CDR3, the DNA is TGCGCCAGCAGCCAAGATCCGGTGGGATTCTCTGGAAACACCATATATTTT. This translates into CASSQDPVGFSGNTIYF.

This clonotype was seen ten or more times. The V call is TRBV4-1, the J call TRBJ1-6, with D maybe TRBD1 (6 bases). CDR3 length: 15 amino acids. Deletions cut 1 base from V and 11 bases from J, with 15 bases between. Germline CDR1 and CDR2: MGHRA and YSYEKL. CDR3 in DNA: TGCGCCAGCAGCCAAGGGGGAGGGGGAATGACACCCCTCCACTTT. It encodes CASSQGGGGMTPLHF.

This chain connects TRBV7-2 to TRBJ1-1, with 7 bases lining up with TRBD1. Germline V gene lookup returns CDR1 SGHTA and CDR2 FQGNSA. J lost 3 bases, V lost 8 bases, and 15 bases had no gene match. The CDR3 loop spans 16 amino acids. The CDR3 DNA reads as TGTGCCAGCCGTTTGGAGACAGGGCGCCGGGACACTGAAGCTTTCTTT. Amino acid sequence: CASRLETGRRDTEAFF. Using reference TRBV7-2 and TRBJ1-1 for the parts outside the CDR3, the full variable domain is GAGVSQSPSNKVTEKGKDVELRCDPISGHTALYWYRQSLGQGLEFLIYFQGNSAPDKSGLPSDRFSAERTGGSVSTLTIQRTQQEDSAVYLCASRLETGRRDTEAFFGQGTRLTVV.

By proportion, this clonotype is medium-sized. This rearrangement joins TRBV7-6 to TRBJ2-7; 9 positions agree with TRBD2. V shed 0 bases, J shed 3 bases, and the junction held 3 bases outside the gene matches. From germline, CDR1 is SGHVS and CDR2 FNYEAQ. CDR3 size: 15 residues. CDR3 loop: CASSLATSGLYEQYF. CDR3 DNA sequence: TGTGCCAGCAGCTTAGCCACTAGCGGGCTCTACGAGCAGTACTTC.

This clonotype was found a few times. The rearrangement joins TRBV15 to TRBJ1-1, with TRBD1 as a possible D gene (5 bases). Looked up from germline, CDR1 is LNHNV and CDR2 is YYDKDF (reference sequence). CDR3 size: 14 residues. Trimming took 3 bases from V and 8 from J, leaving 16 bases between them. The CDR3 region has the DNA TGTGCCACCAGCAGCCAAGGCTACAGGTTCGAAGCTTTCTTT. Amino acids: CATSSQGYRFEAFF.

This clonotype was seen ten or more times. The chain employs TRBV12-3 or TRBV12-4 and TRBJ1-5; maybe TRBD1 (5 bases). The ends were cut back, 5 bases at V and 2 bases at J, with 16 bases in the middle. The CDR3 length is 16 residues. CDR3 residues: CASSPHGVGRNQPQHF. The CDR3 DNA reads TGTGCCAGCAGTCCCCACGGGGTGGGACGCAATCAGCCCCAGCATTTT.

Details on this clonotype: A read error may explain this, as a much larger clone is one base away. The chain joins TRBV2 to TRBJ1-2; 10 nucleotides agree with TRBD1. CDR1 SNHLY and CDR2 FYNNEI come from the germline V gene. V dropped 8 bases and J dropped 4; count of bases not matched to a gene: 7. This CDR3 is built from 14 residues. The CDR3 protein is CASGLGTGAYGYTF. The CDR3, as DNA: TGTGCCAGCGGCTTAGGGACAGGGGCCTATGGCTACACCTTC.

J is TRBJ2-7 and V is TRBV7-2, with 7 positions matching TRBD2. The length of the CDR3 is 14 residues. J was trimmed by 7 bases and V by 5 bases; bases with no gene match: 11. From germline, CDR1 is SGHTA and CDR2 FQGNSA. The DNA of the CDR3 is TGTGCCAGCAGCCCTAGAGCGGGACCCAATGAGCAGTACTTC. It encodes CASSPRAGPNEQYF.

This clonotype was seen ten or more times. The rearrangement joins TRBV19 to TRBJ2-7, with D perhaps matching TRBD1 or TRBD2 (5 bases each). The CDR3 is 13 amino acids. The germline V and J ends were trimmed by 9 bases and 3 bases, with 15 bases remaining between them. Germline assignment: CDR1 LNHDA and CDR2 SQIVND (reference sequence). This chain's CDR3 is CASSPGTGYEQYF. The CDR3 nucleotides are TGTGCCAGCAGCCCCGGGACGGGCTACGAGCAGTACTTC. The complete variable domain, with remaining parts taken from reference TRBV19 and TRBJ2-7, reads DGGITQSPKYLFRKEGQNVTLSCEQNLNHDAMYWYRQDPGQGLRLIYYSQIVNDFQKGDIAEGYSVSREKKESFPLTVTSAQKNPTAFYLCASSPGTGYEQYFGPGTRLTVT.

The V and J genes are TRBV12-3 or TRBV12-4 and TRBJ1-4; 9 bases match TRBD1. Trimming removed 3 bases from V and 7 bases from J; junction bases left unmatched: 12. CDR3 length: 17 amino acids. Here the CDR3 DNA reads TGTGCCAGCAGTTTCAACAGAAAGGGACAGGGAGGTGAAAAACTGTTTTTT. It is translated as CASSFNRKGQGGEKLFF.

This clonotype was seen ten or more times. The rearrangement joins TRBV10-2 to TRBJ2-7, with TRBD2 matching 8 bases. From germline, CDR1 is WSHSY and CDR2 SAAADI. The CDR3 spans 15 residues. The V segment lost 6 bases and the J segment 2 bases; nucleotides outside the gene matches: 9. The CDR3 here is CASSGGVGRTYEQYF. In nucleotides, the CDR3 is TGCGCCAGCAGCGGGGGGGTTGGACGGACCTACGAGCAGTACTTC.

This clonotype has ten or more counts. The chain recombines TRBV6-5 with TRBJ1-1, with D possibly matching TRBD1 (6 bases). Germline assignment: CDR1 MNHEY and CDR2 SVGAGI. Trimming stripped 0 bases from V and 0 bases from J, with 11 bases between. CDR3 length: 16 residues. The CDR3 DNA reads as TGTGCCAGCAGTTACTCGATAACAGGGATGAACACTGAAGCTTTCTTT. Translating gives CASSYSITGMNTEAFF.

This clonotype was detected only a few times. The chain carries TRBV19 and TRBJ1-3; no definite D call. The germline gives CDR1 LNHDA, CDR2 SQIVND (reference sequence). CDR3 length: 13 amino acids. V dropped 10 bases and J dropped 4 bases, with 14 bases sitting between them. CDR3 nucleotides: TGTGCCATAGCAGAGGGAAGGGGAAACACCATATATTTT. Translating it yields CAIAEGRGNTIYF.

Details on this clonotype: A much larger clone lies a single base off, so this may be a read error. The DNA for the CDR3 is TGTGCCAGCAGACAGACTATGAGGCGGGGTGGCTACACCTTC. This encodes CASRQTMRRGGYTF. The chain couples TRBV7-2 to TRBJ1-2; unclear D gene. Germline V gene data show CDR1 as SGHTA and CDR2 as FQGNSA. V lost 6 bases, J lost 7 bases, and 18 bases lay in between. The CDR3 extends over 14 amino acids. Based on the CDR3 plus reference TRBV7-2 and TRBJ1-2, the full variable domain is GAGVSQSPSNKVTEKGKDVELRCDPISGHTALYWYRQSLGQGLEFLIYFQGNSAPDKSGLPSDRFSAERTGGSVSTLTIQRTQQEDSAVYLCASRQTMRRGGYTFGSGTRLTVV.

The chain combines TRBV24-1 with TRBJ2-1, with 8 bases that match TRBD2. V shed 0 bases, J shed 5 bases, and the junction held 5 bases outside the gene matches. The CDR3 length is 16 residues. CDR1 is KGHDR, CDR2 SFDVKD, per germline. The CDR3 DNA sequence: TGTGCCACCAGTGATTTGGGACTAGCTGGTCACAATGAGCAGTTCTTC. Encoded protein: CATSDLGLAGHNEQFF.

Many counts were recorded for this clonotype. The V and J genes are TRBV5-1 and TRBJ1-2, with 9 bases aligning to TRBD1. Looked up from germline, CDR1 is SGHRS and CDR2 is YFSETQ. This CDR3 contains 14 residues. After removal of 2 bases from V and 2 bases from J, the junction contained 1 base not matched to a gene. CDR3 residues: CASSFDRGNYGYTF. Here the CDR3 DNA reads TGCGCCAGCAGCTTTGACAGGGGGAACTATGGCTACACCTTC. The whole variable domain, remainder taken from reference TRBV5-1 and TRBJ1-2, is KAGVTQTPRYLIKTRGQQVTLSCSPISGHRSVSWYQQTPGQGLQFLFEYFSETQRNKGNFPGRFSGRQFSNSRSEMNVSTLELGDSALYLCASSFDRGNYGYTFGSGTRLTVV.

About this clonotype: This could be a read error, since a much larger clone is one nucleotide away. The CDR3 nucleotides read TGTGCCAGTAGTATCGGAGTGGAGGCTGAAGCTTTCTTT. Its translation is CASSIGVEAEAFF. The rearrangement joins TRBV19 to TRBJ1-1; D remains ambiguous. There are 13 residues in the CDR3. With 3 bases removed from V and 6 bases from J, the gap between germline ends came to 11 bases. CDR1 is LNHDA, CDR2 SQIVND, per germline (reference sequence).

The V gene is TRBV20-1, the J gene TRBJ2-5; 9 bases line up with TRBD2. Matching the DNA end better, TRBJ2-1 makes the J call doubtful. Germline V CDR1 and CDR2: DFQATT, SNEGSKA (reference sequence). The CDR3 is made up of 16 amino acids. The CDR3 DNA reads as TGCAGTGCTAGATCCTTAGCGGGAGCGGTGTACAATGAGCAGTTCTTC. Its protein is CSARSLAGAVYNEQFF.

Ten or more counts support this clonotype. CDR3 nucleotide sequence: TGTGCCAGCAGCTCATCCGGGTTAGGTGAAGCTTTCTTT. This translates into CASSSSGLGEAFF. The chain combines TRBV7-9 with TRBJ1-1, with D hard to call. V was clipped by 4 bases and J by 7 bases, with 13 bases between them. Germline CDR1 is SEHNR and CDR2 is FQNEAQ (reference sequence). The CDR3 is 13 residues long. The variable domain in full, with the rest retrieved from reference TRBV7-9 and TRBJ1-1, is DTGVSQNPRHKITKRGQNVTFRCDPISEHNRLYWYRQTLGQGPEFLTYFQNEAQLEKSRLLSDRFSAERPKGSFSTLEIQRTEQGDSAMYLCASSSSGLGEAFFGQGTRLTVV.

This chain links TRBV4-1 with TRBJ2-2; 13 bases are shared with TRBD2. V dropped 4 bases and J dropped 0; count of bases not matched to a gene: 5. CDR3 length: 18 amino acids. CDR1 and CDR2 (germline): MGHRA, YSYEKL. CDR3 in amino acids: CASSLLAGGPANTGELFF. Written as DNA, the CDR3 is TGCGCCAGCAGCCTACTAGCGGGAGGGCCCGCGAACACCGGGGAGCTGTTTTTT.

The V gene is TRBV20-1, the J gene TRBJ2-7, with D maybe TRBD2 (5 bases). V lost 2 bases to trimming and J lost 7 bases, with 15 bases between them. The germline CDR1 and CDR2 sequences are DFQATT and SNEGSKA (reference sequence). There are 13 residues in the CDR3. The chain's CDR3 is CSARPVGVDEQYF. CDR3 DNA sequence: TGCAGTGCTAGACCCGTCGGGGTCGATGAGCAGTACTTC.

The chain couples TRBV7-2 to TRBJ2-5, with unresolved D. The germline V and J ends were trimmed by 1 base and 5 bases, with 5 bases remaining between them. CDR3 length: 12 residues. CDR1 and CDR2 from the germline V gene are SGHTA and FQGNSA. CDR3 nucleotides: TGTGCCAGCAGCTTAGTAAATGAGACCCAGTACTTC. It is translated as CASSLVNETQYF. Variable domain in full (rest from reference TRBV7-2 and TRBJ2-5): GAGVSQSPSNKVTEKGKDVELRCDPISGHTALYWYRQSLGQGLEFLIYFQGNSAPDKSGLPSDRFSAERTGGSVSTLTIQRTQQEDSAVYLCASSLVNETQYFGPGTRLLVL.

The rearrangement links TRBV24-1 to TRBJ2-2, with 8 bases aligning to TRBD1. Germline CDR1 and CDR2: KGHDR and SFDVKD. The CDR3 contains 16 residues. With V trimmed by 5 bases and J by 3 bases, 7 bases remained unmatched. CDR3 amino acids: CATSARRTGHTGELFF. CDR3 bases: TGTGCCACCAGTGCTAGGCGGACAGGGCACACCGGGGAGCTGTTTTTT.

This clonotype was seen a handful of times. The chain carries TRBV6-1 and TRBJ2-1; 8 bases fit TRBD2. CDR1 is MNHNS and CDR2 is SASEGT in the germline V gene. Germline trimming cut 10 bases from V and 0 bases from J; bases unmatched to any gene: 8. The CDR3 covers 15 residues. The CDR3 sequence is CAIRPGTSSYNEQFF. The CDR3 bases are TGTGCCATCAGGCCCGGGACTAGCTCCTACAATGAGCAGTTCTTC.

CDR3 in DNA: TGTGCCAGCAGCTCGGGGGTTATGACAGGAACCTACGAGCAGTACTTC. This codes for CASSSGVMTGTYEQYF. V usage is TRBV5-8 and J usage is TRBJ2-7; D might be TRBD1 or TRBD2, each matching 6 bases. V lost 3 bases to trimming and J lost 2 bases, with 18 bases between them. CDR3 length: 16 amino acids. Germline V lookup: CDR1 SGHTS, CDR2 YDEGEE.